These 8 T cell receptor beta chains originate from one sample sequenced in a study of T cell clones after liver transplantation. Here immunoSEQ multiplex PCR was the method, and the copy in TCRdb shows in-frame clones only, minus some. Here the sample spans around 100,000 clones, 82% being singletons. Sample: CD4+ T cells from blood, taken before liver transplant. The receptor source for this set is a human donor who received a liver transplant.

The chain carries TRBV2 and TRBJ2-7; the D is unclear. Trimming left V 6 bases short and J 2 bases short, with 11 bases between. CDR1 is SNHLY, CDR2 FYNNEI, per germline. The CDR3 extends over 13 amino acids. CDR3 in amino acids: CASRGLVAYEQYF. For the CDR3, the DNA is TGTGCCAGCAGGGGATTGGTCGCCTACGAGCAGTACTTC.

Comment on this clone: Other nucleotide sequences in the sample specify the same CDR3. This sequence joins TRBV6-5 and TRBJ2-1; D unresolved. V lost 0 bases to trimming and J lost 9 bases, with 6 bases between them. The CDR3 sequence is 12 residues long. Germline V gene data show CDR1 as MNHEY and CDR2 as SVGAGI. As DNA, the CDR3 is TGTGCCAGCAGTTACTCGACGTCTGAGCAGTTCTTC. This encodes CASSYSTSEQFF.

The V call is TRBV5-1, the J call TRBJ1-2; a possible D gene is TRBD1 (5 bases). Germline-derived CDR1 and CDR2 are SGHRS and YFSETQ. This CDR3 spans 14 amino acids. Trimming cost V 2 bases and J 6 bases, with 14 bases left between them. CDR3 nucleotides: TGCGCCAGCAGCTTTACGACAGAGAACGATGGCTACACCTTC. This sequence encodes CASSFTTENDGYTF.

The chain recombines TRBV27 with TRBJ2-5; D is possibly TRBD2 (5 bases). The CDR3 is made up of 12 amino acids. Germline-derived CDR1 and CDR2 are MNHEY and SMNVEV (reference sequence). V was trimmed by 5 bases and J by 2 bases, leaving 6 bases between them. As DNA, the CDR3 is TGTGCCAGCAGTACTAGACAAGAGACCCAGTACTTC. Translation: CASSTRQETQYF.

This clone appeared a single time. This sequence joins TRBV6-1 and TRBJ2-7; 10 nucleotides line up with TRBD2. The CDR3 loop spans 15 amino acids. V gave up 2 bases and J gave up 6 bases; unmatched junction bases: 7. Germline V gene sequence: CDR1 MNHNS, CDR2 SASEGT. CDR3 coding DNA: TGTGCCAGCAGTGAATTCAGCGGGAGGGTAGGCGAGCAGTACTTC. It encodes CASSEFSGRVGEQYF.

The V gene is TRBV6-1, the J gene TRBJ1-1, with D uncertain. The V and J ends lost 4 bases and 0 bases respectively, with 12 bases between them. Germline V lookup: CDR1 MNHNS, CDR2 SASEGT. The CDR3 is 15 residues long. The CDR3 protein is CASSGPPWMNTEAFF. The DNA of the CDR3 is TGTGCCAGCAGTGGACCGCCTTGGATGAACACTGAAGCTTTCTTT.

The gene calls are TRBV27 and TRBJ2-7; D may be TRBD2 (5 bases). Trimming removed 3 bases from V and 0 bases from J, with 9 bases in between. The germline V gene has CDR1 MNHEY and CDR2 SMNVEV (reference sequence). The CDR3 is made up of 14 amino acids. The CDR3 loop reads CASSFSGSSYEQYF. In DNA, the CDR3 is TGTGCCAGCAGTTTCTCGGGATCCTCCTACGAGCAGTACTTC.

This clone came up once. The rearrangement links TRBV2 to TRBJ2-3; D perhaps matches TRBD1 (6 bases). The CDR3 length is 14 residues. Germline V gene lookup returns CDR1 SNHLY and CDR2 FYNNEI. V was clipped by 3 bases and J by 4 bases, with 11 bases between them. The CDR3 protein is CASSDSAGADTQYF. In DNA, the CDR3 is TGTGCCAGCAGTGACAGCGCAGGGGCAGATACGCAGTATTTT.